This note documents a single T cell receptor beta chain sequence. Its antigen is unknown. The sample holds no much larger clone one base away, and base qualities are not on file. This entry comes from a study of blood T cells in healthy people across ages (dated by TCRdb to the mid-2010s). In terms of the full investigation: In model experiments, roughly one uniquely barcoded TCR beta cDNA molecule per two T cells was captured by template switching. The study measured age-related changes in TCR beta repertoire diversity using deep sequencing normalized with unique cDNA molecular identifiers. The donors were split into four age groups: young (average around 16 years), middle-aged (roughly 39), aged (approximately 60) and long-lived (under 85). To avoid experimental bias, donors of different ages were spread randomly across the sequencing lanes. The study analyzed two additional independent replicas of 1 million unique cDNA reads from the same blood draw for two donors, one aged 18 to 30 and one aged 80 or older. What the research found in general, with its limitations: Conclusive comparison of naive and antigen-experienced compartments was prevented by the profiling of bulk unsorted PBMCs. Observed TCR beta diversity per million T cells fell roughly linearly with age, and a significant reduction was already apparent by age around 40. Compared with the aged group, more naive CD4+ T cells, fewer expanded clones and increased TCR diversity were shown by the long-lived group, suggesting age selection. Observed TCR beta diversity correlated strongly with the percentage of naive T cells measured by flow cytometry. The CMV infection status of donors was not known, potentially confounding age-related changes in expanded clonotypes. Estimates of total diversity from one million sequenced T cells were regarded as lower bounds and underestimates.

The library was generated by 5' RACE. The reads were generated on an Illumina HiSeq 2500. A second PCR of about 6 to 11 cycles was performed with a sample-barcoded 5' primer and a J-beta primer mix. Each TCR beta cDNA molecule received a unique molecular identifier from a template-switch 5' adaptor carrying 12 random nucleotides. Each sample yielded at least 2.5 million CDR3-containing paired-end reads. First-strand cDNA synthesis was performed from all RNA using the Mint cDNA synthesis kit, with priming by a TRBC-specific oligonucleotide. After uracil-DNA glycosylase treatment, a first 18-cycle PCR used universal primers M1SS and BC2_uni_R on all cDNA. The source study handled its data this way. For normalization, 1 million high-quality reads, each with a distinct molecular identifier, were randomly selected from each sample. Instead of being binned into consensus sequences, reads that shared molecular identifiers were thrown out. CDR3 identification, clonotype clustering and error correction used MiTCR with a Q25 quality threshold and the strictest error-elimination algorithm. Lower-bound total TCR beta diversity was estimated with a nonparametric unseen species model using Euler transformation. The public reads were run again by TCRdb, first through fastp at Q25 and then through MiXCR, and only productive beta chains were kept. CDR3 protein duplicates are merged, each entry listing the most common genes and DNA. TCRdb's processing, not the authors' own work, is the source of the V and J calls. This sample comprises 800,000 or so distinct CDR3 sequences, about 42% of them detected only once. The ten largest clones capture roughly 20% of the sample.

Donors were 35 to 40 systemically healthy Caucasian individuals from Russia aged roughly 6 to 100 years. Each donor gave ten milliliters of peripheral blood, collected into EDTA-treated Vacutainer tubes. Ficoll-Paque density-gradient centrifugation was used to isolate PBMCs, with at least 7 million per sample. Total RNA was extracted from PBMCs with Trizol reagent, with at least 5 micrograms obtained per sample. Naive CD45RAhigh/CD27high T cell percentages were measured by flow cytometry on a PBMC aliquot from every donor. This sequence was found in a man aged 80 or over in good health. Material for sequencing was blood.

The CDR3 protein: CSARAPGLPTDTQYF. The nucleotides read TGCAGTGCTAGAGCCCCGGGACTACCCACAGATACGCAGTATTTT. The chain joins TRBV20-1 to TRBJ2-3; TRBD2 fits 7 bases in the junction. Reading the germline V gene (reference sequence) gives CDR1 DFQATT and CDR2 SNEGSKA. Germline trimming amounts to 1 base on V and 2 bases on J, with 6 as the count of junction bases outside the gene matches. The CDR3 runs 15 residues from the cysteine to the phenylalanine. Only CDR3 DNA is held: 45 bases, read in frame from base 1.